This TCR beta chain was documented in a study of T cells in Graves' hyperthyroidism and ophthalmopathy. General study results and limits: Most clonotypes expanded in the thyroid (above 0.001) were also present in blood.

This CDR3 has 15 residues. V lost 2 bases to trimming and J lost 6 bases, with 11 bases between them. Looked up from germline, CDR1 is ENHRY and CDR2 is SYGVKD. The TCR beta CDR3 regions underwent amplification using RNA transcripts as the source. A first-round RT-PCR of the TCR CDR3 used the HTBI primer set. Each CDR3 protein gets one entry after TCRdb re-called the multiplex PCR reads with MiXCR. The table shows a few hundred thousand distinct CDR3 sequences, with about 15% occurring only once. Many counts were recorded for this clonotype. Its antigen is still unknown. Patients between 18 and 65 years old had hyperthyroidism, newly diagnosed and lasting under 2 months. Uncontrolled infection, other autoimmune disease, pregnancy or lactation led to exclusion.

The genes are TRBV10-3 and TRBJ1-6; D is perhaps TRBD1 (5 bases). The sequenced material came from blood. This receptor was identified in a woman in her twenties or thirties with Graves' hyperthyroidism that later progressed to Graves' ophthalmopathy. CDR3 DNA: TGTGCCATCAGTGAGGCCTTAGGGGCTAATTCACCCCTCCACTTT. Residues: CAISEALGANSPLHF.